These 27 T cell receptor beta chains were sequenced from one sample in a study of blood T cell repertoires in COVID-19. The table came from immunoSEQ multiplex PCR; TCRdb's copy has only in-frame clones and leaves some out. The sample shows about 120,000 clones, more than 80% of them seen only once. Sequencing input: peripheral blood. Receptors originate from a woman aged 60-70 years with COVID-19, enrolled during active disease.

This rearrangement joins TRBV7-9 to TRBJ2-5; TRBD1 might be the D (6 bases). V lost 4 bases to trimming and J lost 5 bases, with 14 bases between them. The CDR3 loop spans 14 amino acids. Germline-derived CDR1 and CDR2 are SEHNR and FQNEAQ (reference sequence). The CDR3 region has the DNA TGTGCCAGCAGCTCAACAGGGAAGGGGGAGACCCAGTACTTC. This encodes CASSSTGKGETQYF. The full variable domain, rest sourced from reference TRBV7-9 and TRBJ2-5, is DTGVSQNPRHKITKRGQNVTFRCDPISEHNRLYWYRQTLGQGPEFLTYFQNEAQLEKSRLLSDRFSAERPKGSFSTLEIQRTEQGDSAMYLCASSSTGKGETQYFGPGTRLLVL.

This clone was seen only a few times. This chain links TRBV6-6 with TRBJ1-1; D is uncertain. V was shortened by 0 bases and J by 1 base, with 12 bases between the two germline ends. This CDR3 comprises 16 residues. Per germline, CDR1 MNHNY and CDR2 SVGAGI (reference sequence). As DNA, the CDR3 is TGTGCCAGCAGTTACTCGATCCCGGTTGGGAACACTGAAGCTTTCTTT. The encoded protein is CASSYSIPVGNTEAFF.

The chain uses TRBV7-3 and TRBJ2-5; D may be TRBD1 (5 bases). The CDR3 covers 14 residues. Germline CDR1 SGHTA, CDR2 FQGTGA. The V end was cut by 3 bases, the J end by 3 bases, with 11 bases between. CDR3 sequence: CASSLQGGKETQYF. In nucleotides, the CDR3 is TGTGCCAGCAGCTTGCAGGGTGGGAAAGAGACCCAGTACTTC.

This chain connects TRBV4-1 to TRBJ2-5; 7 positions match TRBD1. CDR3 length: 15 amino acids. V trimming: 3 bases; J trimming: 4 bases; junction bases outside the gene matches: 8. The germline gives CDR1 MGHRA, CDR2 YSYEKL. The CDR3 DNA follows: TGCGCCAGCAGCCAGCGACAGGGTGTAGGAGAGACCCAGTACTTC. This encodes CASSQRQGVGETQYF.

This clone is a singleton in its sample. This CDR3 is CSAHLANEQFF. The CDR3 DNA follows: TGCAGTGCTCATCTAGCCAATGAGCAGTTCTTC. The V gene is TRBV20-1, the J gene TRBJ2-1, with D possibly being TRBD2 (5 bases). Trimming pared 5 bases from V and 6 bases from J, leaving 8 bases between. The CDR3 is 11 residues long. CDR1 and CDR2 from the germline V gene are DFQATT and SNEGSKA (reference sequence).

This chain links TRBV11-3 with TRBJ2-3; a weak D match, TRBD2 (6 bases). The V gene lost 5 bases and the J gene lost 4 bases, with 10 bases spanning the gap. The CDR3 is 13 amino acids. Germline V gene lookup returns CDR1 SGHNT and CDR2 YENEEA. This CDR3 is CASSLGTSDTQYF. The CDR3 nucleotides are TGTGCCAGCAGCCTCGGGACTTCAGATACGCAGTATTTT.

V usage is TRBV19 and J usage is TRBJ1-5; D gene uncertain. V gave up 3 bases and J gave up 9 bases, with 15 bases separating them. CDR3 size: 14 residues. CDR1 is LNHDA and CDR2 is SQIVND in the germline V gene (reference sequence). CDR3 coding DNA: TGTGCCAGTAGTATCTACCTCTTTTATTGGCCCCAGCATTTT. The encoded protein is CASSIYLFYWPQHF.

This clone was detected only a few times. The rearrangement joins TRBV28 to TRBJ1-2, with TRBD1 matching over 10 bases. CDR1 is MDHEN, CDR2 SYDVKM, per germline. The CDR3 runs to 14 residues. The trim removed 7 bases at V and 5 bases at J, leaving 7 bases unmatched. CDR3 amino acids: CASTRTGGQYGYTF. CDR3 DNA: TGTGCCAGCACCAGGACAGGGGGTCAATATGGCTACACCTTC.

The chain joins TRBV11-2 to TRBJ2-5; no clear D gene. Germline V gene data show CDR1 as SGHAT and CDR2 as FQNNGV. Trimming shortened V by 10 bases and J by 2 bases, and 14 bases separated the two germline ends. This CDR3 is 13 amino acids long. The CDR3 sequence: CATSRNSQETQYF. The CDR3 DNA follows: TGTGCCACCTCCCGGAACAGTCAAGAGACCCAGTACTTC. The variable domain in full, completed from reference TRBV11-2 and TRBJ2-5, reads EAGVAQSPRYKIIEKRQSVAFWCNPISGHATLYWYQQILGQGPKLLIQFQNNGVVDDSQLPKDRFSAERLKGVDSTLKIQPAKLEDSAVYLCATSRNSQETQYFGPGTRLLVL.

V is TRBV7-9 and J is TRBJ1-4, with D tentatively TRBD1 (5 bases). This CDR3 has 14 amino acids. The germline V gene encodes CDR1 SEHNR and CDR2 FQNEAQ (reference sequence). V shed 9 bases and J shed 4 bases, with 15 bases lying between them. The CDR3 reads CASQNRRSNEKLFF. CDR3 nucleotides: TGTGCCAGTCAAAACAGGAGAAGTAATGAAAAACTGTTTTTT.

The chain couples TRBV9 to TRBJ1-1; TRBD1 matches at 8 bases. The CDR3 sequence is 15 residues long. J lost 11 bases, V lost 3 bases, and 15 bases had no gene match. CDR1 and CDR2 (germline): SGDLS, YYNGEE. The CDR3 nucleotides are TGTGCCAGCAGCGCCCCACCGGGACAGGCGGTTGAGGCTTTCTTT. Encoded protein: CASSAPPGQAVEAFF.

The rearrangement joins TRBV7-3 to TRBJ2-1, with TRBD2 identical over 10 bases. V trimming: 2 bases; J trimming: 6 bases; junction bases outside the gene matches: 4. Germline values: CDR1 SGHTA, CDR2 FQGTGA. This CDR3 spans 15 amino acids. CDR3 amino acids: CASSLPSGGANEQFF. As DNA, the CDR3 is TGTGCCAGCAGCTTACCCAGCGGGGGGGCCAATGAGCAGTTCTTC.

The V call is TRBV7-9, the J call TRBJ1-2, with D perhaps TRBD1 (6 bases). This CDR3 is built from 15 residues. Trimming cost V 4 bases and J 5 bases, with 17 bases left between them. CDR1 SEHNR and CDR2 FQNEAQ come from the germline V gene (reference sequence). The CDR3 here is CASSSDSFSVYGYTF. DNA for the CDR3: TGTGCCAGCAGCTCGGACAGTTTTTCCGTTTATGGCTACACCTTC.

V usage is TRBV5-4 and J usage is TRBJ2-7; the match to TRBD2 covers 11 bases. Trimming cost V 5 bases and J 5 bases; bases outside gene matches: 9. CDR3 length: 15 amino acids. Germline V gene lookup returns CDR1 SGHNT and CDR2 YYREEE (reference sequence). For the CDR3, the DNA is TGTGCCAGCAGTCACAATAGCGGGGGGGCCCACGAGCAGTACTTC. It encodes CASSHNSGGAHEQYF.

CDR3 nucleotides: TGTGCCAGTACCCCCAGGGTCAATCAGCCCCAGCATTTT. Protein sequence: CASTPRVNQPQHF. The chain links TRBV19 to TRBJ1-5; tentatively, D is TRBD1 (5 bases). Germline CDR1 LNHDA, CDR2 SQIVND (reference sequence). The CDR3 has 13 residues. V lost 7 bases and J 3 bases, leaving 10 bases between the germline ends.

This sequence joins TRBV11-2 and TRBJ2-1, with TRBD2 as a possible D gene (6 bases). V lost 5 bases to trimming and J lost 6 bases, with 20 bases between them. From germline, CDR1 is SGHAT and CDR2 FQNNGV. The CDR3 is made up of 16 amino acids. The CDR3 here is CASSPRGAGLVNEQFF. The CDR3 bases are TGTGCCAGCAGCCCGCGAGGGGCGGGGCTTGTCAATGAGCAGTTCTTC.

The chain couples TRBV13 to TRBJ2-5, with TRBD2 matching 14 bases. The CDR3 extends over 21 amino acids. With 0 bases clipped from V and 0 bases from J, the junction kept 12 bases outside the gene matches. Germline lookup yields CDR1 PRHDT and CDR2 FYEKMQ (reference sequence). CDR3 coding DNA: TGTGCCAGCAGCTTAGGGACTAGCGGGGGGGCTCCTATACCGTACCAAGAGACCCAGTACTTC. Translated: CASSLGTSGGAPIPYQETQYF. The full variable domain, its missing parts supplied by reference TRBV13 and TRBJ2-5, is AAGVIQSPRHLIKEKRETATLKCYPIPRHDTVYWYQQGPGQDPQFLISFYEKMQSDKGSIPDRFSAQQFSDYHSELNMSSLELGDSALYFCASSLGTSGGAPIPYQETQYFGPGTRLLVL.

The rearrangement joins TRBV5-1 to TRBJ1-2, with D perhaps TRBD1 (5 bases). CDR3 length: 14 residues. The V gene lost 0 bases and the J gene lost 8 bases, with 14 bases spanning the gap. The germline gives CDR1 SGHRS, CDR2 YFSETQ. CDR3 sequence (DNA): TGCGCCAGCAGCTTGGTAGTGGCAGGGATGGGCTACACCTTC. Its translation is CASSLVVAGMGYTF.

The gene calls are TRBV20-1 and TRBJ1-2, with 8 bases fitting TRBD1. V was clipped by 6 bases and J by 11 bases; unmatched bases: 8. The CDR3 extends over 11 amino acids. CDR1 DFQATT and CDR2 SNEGSKA come from the germline V gene (reference sequence). The CDR3 is CSALDREEYTF. Written as DNA, the CDR3 is TGCAGTGCCCTGGACAGGGAGGAATACACCTTC.

This chain joins TRBV11-3 and TRBJ2-5, with 12 nucleotides matching TRBD2. The CDR3 runs 16 residues. V trimming: 5 bases; J trimming: 4 bases; junction bases outside the gene matches: 8. The germline gives CDR1 SGHNT, CDR2 YENEEA. CDR3 region: CASSASTSGGLETQYF. The DNA for the CDR3 is TGTGCCAGCAGCGCCTCAACTAGCGGGGGGTTAGAGACCCAGTACTTC.

The chain employs TRBV5-4 and TRBJ2-7; TRBD1 matches at 9 bases. V lost 7 bases to trimming and J lost 2 bases; unmatched junction nucleotides: 4. Germline V gene sequence: CDR1 SGHNT, CDR2 YYREEE (reference sequence). CDR3 length: 13 residues. The CDR3 region is CASGTGQTYEQYF. The CDR3 DNA is TGTGCCAGCGGGACAGGGCAAACCTACGAGCAGTACTTC. Looking up the rest from reference TRBV5-4 and TRBJ2-7 gives the full variable domain: ETGVTQSPTHLIKTRGQQVTLRCSSQSGHNTVSWYQQALGQGPQFIFQYYREEENGRGNFPPRFSGLQFPNYSSELNVNALELDDSALYLCASGTGQTYEQYFGPGTRLTVT.

This rearrangement joins TRBV7-2 to TRBJ1-2; the D gene is possibly TRBD1 (6 bases). Germline lookup yields CDR1 SGHTA and CDR2 FQGNSA. The CDR3 loop spans 15 amino acids. V was clipped by 4 bases and J by 4 bases, with 16 bases between them. CDR3 amino acids: CASSSRRTEFYGYTF. DNA of the CDR3: TGTGCCAGCAGCTCTCGGAGGACAGAGTTCTATGGCTACACCTTC.

The gene calls are TRBV6-5 and TRBJ1-4; D is ambiguous. The V gene's germline CDR1 is MNHEY and CDR2 SVGAGI. The CDR3 runs 13 residues. The V end lost 4 bases, the J end lost 5 bases, and 8 bases lay between the germline ends. CDR3 in DNA: TGTGCCAGCAGTTTACAACGAAATGAAAAACTGTTTTTT. This encodes CASSLQRNEKLFF.

The rearrangement uses TRBV9 and TRBJ2-3, with 9 bases that match TRBD2. The J segment lost 5 bases and the V segment lost 0 bases, leaving 10 bases of the junction unmatched. CDR1 and CDR2 from the germline V gene are SGDLS and YYNGEE. The length of the CDR3 is 17 residues. CDR3 nucleotide sequence: TGTGCCAGCAGCGTAGAGGGCGGGGGGGCAATTGTAGATACGCAGTATTTT. Translated, it gives CASSVEGGGAIVDTQYF.

Comment on this clone: The identical CDR3 is also encoded by other nucleotide sequences in the sample. The chain carries TRBV9 and TRBJ1-2; D may be TRBD1 (5 bases). Germline assignment: CDR1 SGDLS and CDR2 YYNGEE. The V gene lost 2 bases and the J gene lost 0 bases, with 11 bases spanning the gap. The CDR3 totals 15 residues. CDR3 coding DNA: TGTGCCAGCAGCGTTGGGCAGGGCGCTAACTATGGCTACACCTTC. Translating it yields CASSVGQGANYGYTF.

This chain links TRBV6-5 with TRBJ1-2; no clear D. Looked up from germline, CDR1 is MNHEY and CDR2 is SVGAGI. The CDR3 extends over 13 amino acids. V lost 5 bases, J lost 8 bases, and 15 bases lay in between. The CDR3 bases are TGTGCCAGCAGTCTAGACGGAACCGAGGGCTACACCTTC. This encodes CASSLDGTEGYTF.

This clone was found once. This chain joins TRBV10-3 and TRBJ1-1; D uncertain. Trimming shortened V by 8 bases and J by 7 bases, and 14 bases separated the two germline ends. CDR1 and CDR2 from the germline V gene are ENHRY and SYGVKD. The CDR3 extends over 12 amino acids. The CDR3: CAIGERENEAFF. DNA of the CDR3: TGTGCCATCGGGGAAAGGGAGAATGAAGCTTTCTTT.